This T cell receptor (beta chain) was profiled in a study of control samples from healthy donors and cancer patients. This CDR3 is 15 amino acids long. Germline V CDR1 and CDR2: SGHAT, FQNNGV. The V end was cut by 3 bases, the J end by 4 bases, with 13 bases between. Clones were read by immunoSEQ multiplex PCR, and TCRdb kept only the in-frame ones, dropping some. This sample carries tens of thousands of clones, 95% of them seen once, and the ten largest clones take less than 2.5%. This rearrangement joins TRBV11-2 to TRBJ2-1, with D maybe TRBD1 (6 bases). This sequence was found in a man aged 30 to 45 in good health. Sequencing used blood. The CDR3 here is CASSFDRTVYNEQFF. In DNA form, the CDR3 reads TGTGCCAGCAGCTTTGATCGGACAGTTTACAATGAGCAGTTCTTC. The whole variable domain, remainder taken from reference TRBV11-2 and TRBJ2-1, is EAGVAQSPRYKIIEKRQSVAFWCNPISGHATLYWYQQILGQGPKLLIQFQNNGVVDDSQLPKDRFSAERLKGVDSTLKIQPAKLEDSAVYLCASSFDRTVYNEQFFGPGTRLTVL.